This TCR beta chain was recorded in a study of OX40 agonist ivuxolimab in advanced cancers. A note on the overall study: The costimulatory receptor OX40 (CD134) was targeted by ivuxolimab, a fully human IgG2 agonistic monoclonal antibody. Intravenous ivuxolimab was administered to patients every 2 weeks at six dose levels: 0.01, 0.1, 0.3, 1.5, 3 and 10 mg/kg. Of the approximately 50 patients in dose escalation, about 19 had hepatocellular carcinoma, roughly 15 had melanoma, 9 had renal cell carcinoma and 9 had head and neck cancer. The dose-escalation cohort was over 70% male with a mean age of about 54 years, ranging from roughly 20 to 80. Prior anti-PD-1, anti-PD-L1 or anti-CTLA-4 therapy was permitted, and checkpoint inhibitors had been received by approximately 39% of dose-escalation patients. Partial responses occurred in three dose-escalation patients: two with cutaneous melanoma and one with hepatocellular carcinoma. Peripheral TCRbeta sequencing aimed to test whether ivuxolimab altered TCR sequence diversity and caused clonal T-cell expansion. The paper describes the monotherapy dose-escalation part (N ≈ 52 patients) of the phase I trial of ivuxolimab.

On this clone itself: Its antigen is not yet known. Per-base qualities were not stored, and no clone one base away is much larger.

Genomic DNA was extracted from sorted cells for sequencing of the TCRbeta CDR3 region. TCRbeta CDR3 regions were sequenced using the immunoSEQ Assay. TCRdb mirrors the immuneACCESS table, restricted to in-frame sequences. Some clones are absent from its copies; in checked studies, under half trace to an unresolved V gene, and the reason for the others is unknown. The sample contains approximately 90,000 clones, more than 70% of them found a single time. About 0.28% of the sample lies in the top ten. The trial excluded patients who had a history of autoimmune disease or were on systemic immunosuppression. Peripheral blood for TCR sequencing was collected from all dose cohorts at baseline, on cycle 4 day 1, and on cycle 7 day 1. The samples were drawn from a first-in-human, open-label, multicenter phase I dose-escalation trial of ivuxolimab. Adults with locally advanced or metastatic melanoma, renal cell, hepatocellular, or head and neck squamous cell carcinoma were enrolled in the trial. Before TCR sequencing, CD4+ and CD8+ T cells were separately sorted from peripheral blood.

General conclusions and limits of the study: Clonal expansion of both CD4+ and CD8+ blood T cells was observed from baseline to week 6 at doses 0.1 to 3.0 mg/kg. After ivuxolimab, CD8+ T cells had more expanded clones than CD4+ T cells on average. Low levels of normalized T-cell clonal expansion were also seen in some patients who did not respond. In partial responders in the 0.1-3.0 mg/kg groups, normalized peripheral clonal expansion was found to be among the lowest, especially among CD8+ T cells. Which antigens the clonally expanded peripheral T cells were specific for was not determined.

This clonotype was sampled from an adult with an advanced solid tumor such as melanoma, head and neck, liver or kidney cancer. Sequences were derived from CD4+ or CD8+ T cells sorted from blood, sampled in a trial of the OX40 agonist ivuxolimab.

The nucleotide sequence reads TGTGCCAGCAGTTATTCTTGGCAGACCGGGGAGCTGTTTTTT. It specifies CASSYSWQTGELFF. The chain links TRBV6-5 with TRBJ2-2; the D gene is not confidently resolved. Measured from the cysteine to the phenylalanine, the CDR3 is 14 residues long. The entry retains the CDR3 DNA only, 42 bases that are in frame from base 1. The germline V gene specifies MNHEY as CDR1 and SVGAGI as CDR2. Between the V and J ends, shortened by 3 bases and 5 bases respectively, the junction contains 10 bases.